This entry describes one T cell receptor (beta chain). As handled by the study authors: Reference gene primer amplification gave estimated nucleated cell counts. Here immunoSEQ multiplex PCR was the method, and the copy in TCRdb shows in-frame clones only, minus some. V and J calls and clone size are copied from that table; D and trimming were computed from the DNA. The sample includes 350,000 to 400,000 clones, around 90% of them seen just once. In Seattle, patients joined the study during active infection and were tracked longitudinally. The data are from a study of blood T cell repertoires in COVID-19. Study background: Acute and convalescent COVID-19 specimens originated in the United States, Italy and Spain.

The junction had 3 bases not matched to a gene; V was cut back by 0 bases and J by 10 bases. Per the germline V gene, CDR1 is MNHEY and CDR2 is SVGEGT. CDR3 length: 12 amino acids. The V and J genes are TRBV6-2 or TRBV6-3 and TRBJ2-7; 7 nucleotides match TRBD1. Specimen: peripheral blood. The sequence was obtained from a woman aged 25 to 39 with COVID-19, enrolled during active disease. The CDR3 DNA is TGTGCCAGCAGTTACTCGACAGGGCTTCAGTACGTC. Encoded protein: CASSYSTGLQYV.